This T cell receptor beta chain emerged from a study of radiotherapy plus CTLA-4 blockade in lung cancer. Overall study context: Objective response rate was roughly 19%; disease control rate, about 28%.

This clone was seen a few times. Patients in the study, people with chemo-refractory metastatic non-small-cell lung cancer, received focal radiation plus ipilimumab CTLA-4 blockade. Sequencing used immunoSEQ multiplex PCR; TCRdb keeps in-frame clones, though not all of them. The profile covers 60,000 to 70,000 clones, with around 81% appearing a single time and 3.5% to 5% taken by the ten largest. This TCR was sampled from a human donor with non-small cell lung cancer who had a partial response to radiotherapy plus ipilimumab. This sample comprised peripheral blood, obtained from a patient treated with radiotherapy plus ipilimumab.

CDR3 nucleotide sequence: TGTGCCAGCAGCTATAGACAGAACGAAAACGGGCGCGAGCAGTACTTC. Translation gives CASSYRQNENGREQYF. The V gene is TRBV7-8, the J gene TRBJ2-7; perhaps TRBD1 as D (5 bases). This CDR3 contains 16 residues. Germline loops: CDR1 SGHVS, CDR2 FQNEAQ. The V gene lost 4 bases and the J gene lost 6 bases, with 22 bases spanning the gap. Full variable domain (rest looked up from reference TRBV7-8 and TRBJ2-7): GAGVSQSPRYKVAKRGQDVALRCDPISGHVSLFWYQQALGQGPEFLTYFQNEAQLDKSGLPSDRFFAERPEGSVSTLKIQRTQQEDSAVYLCASSYRQNENGREQYFGPGTRLTVT.